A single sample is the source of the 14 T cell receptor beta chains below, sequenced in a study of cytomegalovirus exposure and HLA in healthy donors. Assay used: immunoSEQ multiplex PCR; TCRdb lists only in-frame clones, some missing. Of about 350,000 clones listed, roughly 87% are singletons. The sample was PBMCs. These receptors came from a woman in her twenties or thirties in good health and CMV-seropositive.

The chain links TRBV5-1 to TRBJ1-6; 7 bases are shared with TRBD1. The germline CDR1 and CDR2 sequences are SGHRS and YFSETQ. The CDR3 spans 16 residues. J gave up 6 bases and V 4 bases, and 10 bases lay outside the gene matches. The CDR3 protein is CASSQTTGAVNSPLHF. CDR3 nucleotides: TGCGCCAGCAGCCAAACTACAGGGGCCGTTAATTCACCCCTCCACTTT.

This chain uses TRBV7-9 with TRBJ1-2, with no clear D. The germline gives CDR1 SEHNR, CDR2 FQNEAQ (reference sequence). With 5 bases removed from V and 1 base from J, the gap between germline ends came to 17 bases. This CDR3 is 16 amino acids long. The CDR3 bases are TGTGCCAGCAGCCTCGAAGGCGGGCTGGTTAACTATGGCTACACCTTC. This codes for CASSLEGGLVNYGYTF.

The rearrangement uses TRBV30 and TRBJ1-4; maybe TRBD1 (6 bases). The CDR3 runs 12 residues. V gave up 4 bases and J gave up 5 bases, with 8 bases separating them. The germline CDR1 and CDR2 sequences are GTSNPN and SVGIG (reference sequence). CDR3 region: CAWTRGNEKLFF. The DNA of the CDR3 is TGTGCCTGGACGAGGGGGAATGAAAAACTGTTTTTT.

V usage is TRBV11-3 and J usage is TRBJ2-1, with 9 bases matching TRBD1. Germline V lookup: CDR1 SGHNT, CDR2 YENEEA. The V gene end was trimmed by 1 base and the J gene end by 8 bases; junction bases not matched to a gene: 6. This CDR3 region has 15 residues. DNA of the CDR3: TGTGCCAGCAGCTTAGGAGGACAGGGGTTGGATGAGCAGTTCTTC. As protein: CASSLGGQGLDEQFF.

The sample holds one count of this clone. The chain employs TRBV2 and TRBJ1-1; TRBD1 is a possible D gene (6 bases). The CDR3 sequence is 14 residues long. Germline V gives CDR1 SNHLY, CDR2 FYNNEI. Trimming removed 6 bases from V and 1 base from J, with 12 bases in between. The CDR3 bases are TGTGCCAGCAGACGCGGACAGACGAACACTGAAGCTTTCTTT. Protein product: CASRRGQTNTEAFF.

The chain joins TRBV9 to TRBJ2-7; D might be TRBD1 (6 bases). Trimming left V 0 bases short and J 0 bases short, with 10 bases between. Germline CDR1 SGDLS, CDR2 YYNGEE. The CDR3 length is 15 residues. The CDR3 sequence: CASSVAGDLSYEQYF. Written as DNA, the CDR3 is TGTGCCAGCAGCGTAGCAGGGGACCTCTCCTACGAGCAGTACTTC.

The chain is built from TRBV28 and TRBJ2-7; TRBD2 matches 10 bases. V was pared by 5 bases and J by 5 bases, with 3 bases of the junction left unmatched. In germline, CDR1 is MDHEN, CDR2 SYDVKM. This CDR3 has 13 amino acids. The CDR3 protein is CASSLAGVHEQYF. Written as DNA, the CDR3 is TGTGCCAGCAGTCTAGCGGGAGTCCACGAGCAGTACTTC.

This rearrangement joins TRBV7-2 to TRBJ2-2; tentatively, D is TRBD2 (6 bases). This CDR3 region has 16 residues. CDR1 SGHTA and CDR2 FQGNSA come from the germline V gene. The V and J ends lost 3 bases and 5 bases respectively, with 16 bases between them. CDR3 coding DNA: TGTGCCAGCAGCTTCCCTAGTTCTGCGGGGACCGGGGAGCTGTTTTTT. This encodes CASSFPSSAGTGELFF.

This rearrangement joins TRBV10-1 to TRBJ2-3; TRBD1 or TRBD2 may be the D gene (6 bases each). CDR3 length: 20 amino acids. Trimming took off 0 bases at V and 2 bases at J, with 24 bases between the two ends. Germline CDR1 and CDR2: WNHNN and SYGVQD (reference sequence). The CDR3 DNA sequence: TGCGCCAGCAGTGAGTCGTGCTGGAAAGTGATCCGGGGGCTCACAGATACGCAGTATTTT. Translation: CASSESCWKVIRGLTDTQYF.

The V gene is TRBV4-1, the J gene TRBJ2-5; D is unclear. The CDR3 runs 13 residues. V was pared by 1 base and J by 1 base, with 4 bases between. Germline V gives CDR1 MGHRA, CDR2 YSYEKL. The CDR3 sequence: CASSQGFQETQYF. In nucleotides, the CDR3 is TGCGCCAGCAGCCAAGGATTCCAAGAGACCCAGTACTTC.

The CDR3 sequence is CASRGRGKETQYF. CDR3 in DNA: TGCGCCAGCAGGGGGAGAGGGAAGGAGACCCAGTACTTC. This chain joins TRBV5-1 and TRBJ2-5; D possibly corresponds to TRBD2 (5 bases). The CDR3 covers 13 residues. V was cut by 5 bases and J by 5 bases, with 13 bases left in between. Germline CDR1 is SGHRS and CDR2 is YFSETQ.

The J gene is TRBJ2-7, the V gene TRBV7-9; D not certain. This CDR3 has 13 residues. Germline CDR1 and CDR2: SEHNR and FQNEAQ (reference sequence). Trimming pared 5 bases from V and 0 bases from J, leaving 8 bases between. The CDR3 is CASSRDVSYEQYF. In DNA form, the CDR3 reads TGTGCCAGCAGCAGAGACGTCTCCTACGAGCAGTACTTC. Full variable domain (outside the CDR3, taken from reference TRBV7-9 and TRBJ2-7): DTGVSQNPRHKITKRGQNVTFRCDPISEHNRLYWYRQTLGQGPEFLTYFQNEAQLEKSRLLSDRFSAERPKGSFSTLEIQRTEQGDSAMYLCASSRDVSYEQYFGPGTRLTVT.

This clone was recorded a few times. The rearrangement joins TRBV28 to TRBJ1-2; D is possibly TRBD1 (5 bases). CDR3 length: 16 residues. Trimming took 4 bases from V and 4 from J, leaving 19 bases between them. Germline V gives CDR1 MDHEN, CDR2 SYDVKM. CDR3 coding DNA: TGTGCCAGCAGTTCCCCTTATGGGGCAGGCGGCTATGGCTACACCTTC. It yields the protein CASSSPYGAGGYGYTF.

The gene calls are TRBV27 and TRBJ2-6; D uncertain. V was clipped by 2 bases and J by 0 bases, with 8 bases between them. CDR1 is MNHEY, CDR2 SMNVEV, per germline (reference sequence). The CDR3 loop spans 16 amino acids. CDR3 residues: CASSLTTASGANVLTF. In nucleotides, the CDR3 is TGTGCCAGCAGTTTAACAACAGCCTCTGGGGCCAACGTCCTGACTTTC.